Listed here are 28 T cell receptor beta chains from one sample, sequenced in a study of regulatory T cells in long-lasting Graves disease. Time point indicated: newly diagnosed GD, antithyroid drugs for less than 3 months. After RNA was extracted from PBMCs, the TCR library was made from it. Investigators prepared the TCR beta libraries by applying iRepertoire HTBI primers and Arm-PCR of CDR3 regions. TCRdb recomputed calls from the multiplex PCR reads with MiXCR, one row per CDR3 protein. This table has fewer than 400,000 distinct CDR3 sequences, about a sixth appearing once. This specimen consisted of peripheral blood mononuclear cells (PBMCs), obtained at new diagnosis, from a patient treated with antithyroid drugs. The receptors derive from a female donor with Graves disease.

A word on this clonotype: A much larger clone sits a single nucleotide away, making a read error possible. The CDR3 ends on some other residue instead of the conserved phenylalanine or tryptophan, so this is likely a read error. The V call is TRBV27, the J call TRBJ2-5; 9 bases are a match to TRBD2. V trimming: 0 bases; J trimming: 5 bases; junction bases outside the gene matches: 1. Per germline, CDR1 MNHEY and CDR2 SMNVEV (reference sequence). CDR3 length equals 14 residues. The CDR3 DNA sequence: TGTGCCAGCAGTTTATCGCTAGCGGGGGAGACCCAGTACCTC. It translates to CASSLSLAGETQYL.

V gene TRBV2 combines with J gene TRBJ2-2, with D possibly TRBD1 on 6 matching bases. The CDR3 totals 14 residues. Germline V CDR1 and CDR2: SNHLY, FYNNEI. V dropped 6 bases and J dropped 4 bases, with 12 bases sitting between them. CDR3 residues: CASREQTGTGELFF. DNA for the CDR3: TGTGCCAGCAGGGAACAGACAGGCACCGGGGAGCTGTTTTTT.

This clonotype was observed a handful of times. The genes are TRBV20-1 and TRBJ2-1, with 13 bases identical to TRBD2. This CDR3 is 14 amino acids long. V lost 4 bases and J lost 10; bases outside the gene matches: 7. Germline values: CDR1 DFQATT, CDR2 SNEGSKA (reference sequence). The CDR3 here is CSATLGLAGDEQFF. CDR3 coding DNA: TGCAGTGCTACATTAGGACTAGCGGGAGACGAGCAGTTCTTC.

Ten or more counts support this clonotype. The rearrangement joins TRBV6-1 to TRBJ2-7; 7 nucleotides match TRBD1. In germline, CDR1 is MNHNS, CDR2 SASEGT. This CDR3 is 13 amino acids long. With V trimmed by 5 bases and J by 6 bases, 7 bases remained unmatched. Written as DNA, the CDR3 is TGTGCCAGCAGTAAACAGGGGATCGGCGAGCAGTACTTC. Encoded protein: CASSKQGIGEQYF.

V gene TRBV11-3 combines with J gene TRBJ2-7; 8 positions agree with TRBD1. Germline assignment: CDR1 SGHNT and CDR2 YENEEA. V dropped 5 bases and J dropped 5; count of bases not matched to a gene: 11. The CDR3 has 15 amino acids. The CDR3 coding sequence is TGTGCCAGCAGCCCCCTGAGGCAGGGGGCCCACGAGCAGTACTTC. Amino acids: CASSPLRQGAHEQYF.

This clonotype was seen at least ten times. The V call is TRBV7-2, the J call TRBJ2-7; TRBD1 matches at 7 bases. Germline CDR1 is SGHTA and CDR2 is FQGNSA. The CDR3 contains 15 residues. With V trimmed by 7 bases and J by 3 bases, 12 bases remained unmatched. The CDR3 nucleotides are TGTGCCAGCAACAATCGCCAGGGGGAACGCTACGAGCAGTACTTC. Protein: CASNNRQGERYEQYF. The full variable domain, rest sourced from reference TRBV7-2 and TRBJ2-7, is GAGVSQSPSNKVTEKGKDVELRCDPISGHTALYWYRQSLGQGLEFLIYFQGNSAPDKSGLPSDRFSAERTGGSVSTLTIQRTQQEDSAVYLCASNNRQGERYEQYFGPGTRLTVT.

On this clonotype: With a far larger clone one base away, a read error is the likely cause. J is TRBJ2-1 and V is TRBV7-2, with no clear D. This CDR3 spans 11 amino acids. CDR1 is SGHTA, CDR2 FQGNSA, per germline. The V gene lost 5 bases and the J gene lost 5 bases, with 4 bases spanning the gap. CDR3 residues: CASSHHNEQFF. In DNA form, the CDR3 reads TGTGCCAGCAGCCACCACAATGAGCAGTTCTTC. The full variable domain, completed using reference TRBV7-2 and TRBJ2-1, is GAGVSQSPSNKVTEKGKDVELRCDPISGHTALYWYRQSLGQGLEFLIYFQGNSAPDKSGLPSDRFSAERTGGSVSTLTIQRTQQEDSAVYLCASSHHNEQFFGPGTRLTVL.

The chain uses TRBV29-1 and TRBJ1-5; D remains ambiguous. The CDR3 covers 12 residues. Germline CDR1 is SQVTM and CDR2 is ANQGSEA. Trimming cost V 5 bases and J 0 bases, with 5 bases left between them. The CDR3 here is CSVLNSNQPQHF. CDR3 in DNA: TGCAGCGTTCTTAATAGCAATCAGCCCCAGCATTTT.

Only a few counts were recorded for this clonotype. The CDR3 reads CASSPQASGANVLTF. The CDR3, as DNA: TGTGCCAGCAGCCCCCAGGCGTCTGGGGCCAACGTCCTGACTTTC. The gene calls are TRBV4-2 and TRBJ2-6; D not certain. The CDR3 has 15 amino acids. Deletions cut 4 bases from V and 1 base from J, with 8 bases between. The germline V gene encodes CDR1 LGHNA and CDR2 YNFKEQ.

The table lists this clonotype with many counts. The chain carries TRBV7-9 and TRBJ2-7, with 11 nucleotides matching TRBD2. From germline, CDR1 is SEHNR and CDR2 FQNEAQ (reference sequence). Unmatched junction bases numbered 9, after V lost 2 bases and J lost 3 bases. This CDR3 comprises 17 residues. The CDR3 nucleotides read TGTGCCAGCAGCTTACCAAGAACTAGCGGGGGTAACTACGAGCAGTACTTC. It specifies CASSLPRTSGGNYEQYF.

DNA for the CDR3: TGTGCCAGCAGTGGAGGGACAGGCCAAGAGACCCAGTACTTC. It codes for CASSGGTGQETQYF. This chain connects TRBV28 to TRBJ2-5; 8 nucleotides match TRBD1. The CDR3 loop spans 14 amino acids. J lost 1 base, V lost 5 bases, and 3 bases had no gene match. Germline V gene lookup returns CDR1 MDHEN and CDR2 SYDVKM.

This clonotype was seen at least ten times. The CDR3 is CASSPTPQGGNQPQHF. As DNA, the CDR3 is TGTGCCAGCAGTCCCACCCCACAGGGCGGGAATCAGCCCCAGCATTTT. This rearrangement joins TRBV12-3 or TRBV12-4 to TRBJ1-5; D may be TRBD1 (6 bases). Trimming shortened V by 5 bases and J by 4 bases, and 18 bases separated the two germline ends. The CDR3 totals 16 residues.

The chain is built from TRBV5-5 and TRBJ2-3; perhaps TRBD2 as D (6 bases). This CDR3 is built from 15 residues. Trimming stripped 4 bases from V and 0 bases from J, with 12 bases between. Germline CDR1 is SGHKS and CDR2 is YYEKEE (reference sequence). CDR3 region: CASSPVGLSTDTQYF. As DNA, the CDR3 is TGTGCCAGCAGCCCGGTGGGACTGAGCACAGATACGCAGTATTTT.

This clonotype was seen many times. The gene calls are TRBV11-2 and TRBJ1-1; D remains ambiguous. V was trimmed by 5 bases and J by 3 bases, leaving 7 bases between them. The CDR3 extends over 12 amino acids. Germline V CDR1 and CDR2: SGHAT, FQNNGV. The CDR3 protein is CASSVKDTEAFF. The CDR3 DNA reads TGTGCCAGCAGCGTAAAGGACACTGAAGCTTTCTTT.

This clonotype has only a few counts. The chain carries TRBV20-1 and TRBJ2-1; the match to TRBD1 covers 8 bases. The germline V gene encodes CDR1 DFQATT and CDR2 SNEGSKA (reference sequence). The CDR3 loop spans 17 amino acids. V shed 1 base, J shed 7 bases, and the junction held 15 bases outside the gene matches. CDR3 in amino acids: CSARGPRSTGGGNEQFF. The CDR3 nucleotides read TGCAGTGCTAGAGGCCCCCGGTCTACAGGGGGTGGGAATGAGCAGTTCTTC.

V and J are TRBV2 and TRBJ1-4; D ambiguous. There are 15 residues in the CDR3. Deletions cut 7 bases from V and 0 bases from J, with 12 bases between. Germline assignment: CDR1 SNHLY and CDR2 FYNNEI. The CDR3 region has the DNA TGTGCCAGCACCGCGGACGGAGCAACTAATGAAAAACTGTTTTTT. It translates to CASTADGATNEKLFF.

The sample holds many counts of this clonotype. Germline is not matched at one junction end, which may reflect a read error. The gene calls are TRBV11-3 and TRBJ2-1, with 7 positions matching TRBD2. Germline lookup yields CDR1 SGHNT and CDR2 YENEEA. This CDR3 contains 16 residues. CDR3 sequence (DNA): TGTGCCAACAGCTTAGACGGGCTAGCGGCCTACAATGAGCAGTTCTTC. Translating it yields CANSLDGLAAYNEQFF. The full variable domain, in which reference TRBV11-3 and TRBJ2-1 provide the parts outside the CDR3, is EAGVVQSPRYKIIEKKQPVAFWCNPISGHNTLYWYLQNLGQGPELLIRYENEEAVDDSQLPKDRFSAERLKGVDSTLKIQPAELGDSAVYLCANSLDGLAAYNEQFFGPGTRLTVL.

The chain links TRBV5-1 to TRBJ2-2, with TRBD2 as a possible D gene (6 bases). V lost 8 bases to trimming and J lost 1 base, with 12 bases between them. The germline V gene has CDR1 SGHRS and CDR2 YFSETQ. The CDR3 contains 14 residues. The CDR3 DNA is TGCGCCAGACCTGAGCGGGTGAACACCGGGGAGCTGTTTTTT. It yields the protein CARPERVNTGELFF.

This chain uses TRBV5-1 with TRBJ1-2, with 9 nucleotides matching TRBD1. The V gene's germline CDR1 is SGHRS and CDR2 YFSETQ. There are 17 residues in the CDR3. After removal of 0 bases from V and 4 bases from J, the junction contained 10 bases not matched to a gene. The CDR3 bases are TGCGCCAGCAGCTTGGAGGCGGGACAGGGAGGGCTCTATGGCTACACCTTC. Protein product: CASSLEAGQGGLYGYTF.

The chain carries TRBV6-1 and TRBJ2-7; D gene unclear. The CDR3 has 11 amino acids. V was shortened by 0 bases and J by 11 bases, with 8 bases between the two germline ends. From germline, CDR1 is MNHNS and CDR2 SASEGT. Here the CDR3 reads CASSEASKEYF. The CDR3 bases are TGTGCCAGCAGTGAAGCGTCTAAGGAGTACTTC.

With respect to this clonotype: Since a much larger clone is just one base distant, this may be a read error. The chain combines TRBV5-1 with TRBJ2-2; tentative D call: TRBD1 (6 bases). Germline V gene sequence: CDR1 SGHRS, CDR2 YFSETQ. The CDR3 runs to 15 residues. The CDR3 reads CASSFSGALTGEQFF. For the CDR3, the DNA is TGCGCCAGCAGCTTTTCAGGGGCGTTGACCGGGGAGCAGTTTTTT.

This clonotype has at least ten counts. This chain joins TRBV19 and TRBJ2-7; 8 bases agree with TRBD1. V was pared by 3 bases and J by 5 bases, with 6 bases of the junction left unmatched. The CDR3 has 14 residues. In germline, CDR1 is LNHDA, CDR2 SQIVND (reference sequence). The CDR3 spells CASSIDRGVDEQYF. The CDR3 DNA is TGTGCCAGTAGTATTGACAGGGGTGTGGACGAGCAGTACTTC.

CDR3 bases: TGTGCCAGTAGCCTCACAGGGAGGGATGAGCAGTTCTTC. As protein: CASSLTGRDEQFF. The chain carries TRBV19 and TRBJ2-5; D possibly corresponds to TRBD2 (7 bases). The DNA end is more similar to TRBJ2-1, so the J call may be wrong. CDR1 is LNHDA, CDR2 SQIVND, per germline (reference sequence). This CDR3 has 13 amino acids.

This clonotype has a handful of counts. Given a much more abundant clone one base away, this may be a read error. The chain has TRBV10-3 and TRBJ1-5; possibly TRBD1 for D (6 bases). CDR1 is ENHRY and CDR2 is SYGVKD in the germline V gene. The CDR3 spans 15 residues. This CDR3 is CAISESGGGNQPRHF. In DNA, the CDR3 is TGTGCCATCAGTGAGTCTGGGGGCGGGAATCAGCCCCGGCATTTT.

This clonotype was observed at least ten times. V gene TRBV19 combines with J gene TRBJ1-1; unclear D gene. The CDR3 sequence is 13 residues long. Germline V gene lookup returns CDR1 LNHDA and CDR2 SQIVND (reference sequence). V shed 8 bases and J shed 8 bases, with 18 bases lying between them. CDR3 loop: CASLEPYELEAFF. CDR3 DNA sequence: TGTGCCAGTCTTGAGCCCTATGAACTCGAAGCTTTCTTT.

This clonotype was counted ten times or more. The chain recombines TRBV6-1 with TRBJ1-1; maybe TRBD1 (6 bases). V was cut by 3 bases and J by 1 base, with 12 bases left in between. Germline loops: CDR1 MNHNS, CDR2 SASEGT. The CDR3 contains 15 residues. CDR3 sequence reads: CASSEPGAKNTEAFF. CDR3 nucleotide sequence: TGTGCCAGCAGTGAGCCGGGGGCAAAGAACACTGAAGCTTTCTTT.

This clonotype was seen more than once but under ten times. The chain combines TRBV9 with TRBJ2-4, with D tentatively TRBD1 or TRBD2 (7 bases each). CDR1 and CDR2 from the germline V gene are SGDLS and YYNGEE. The ends were cut back, 4 bases at V and 8 bases at J, with 22 bases in the middle. This CDR3 spans 16 amino acids. CDR3 in amino acids: CASSTRNQGGMDIQYF. In DNA form, the CDR3 reads TGTGCCAGCAGCACCCGGAACCAGGGGGGGATGGACATTCAGTACTTC.

This clonotype has ten or more counts. V and J are TRBV3-1 and TRBJ1-5; D perhaps matches TRBD1 (5 bases). This CDR3 has 15 amino acids. V dropped 0 bases and J dropped 2 bases, with 8 bases sitting between them. Germline CDR1 and CDR2: LGHDT and YNNKEL (reference sequence). The DNA for the CDR3 is TGTGCCAGCAGCCAAGATGGCAGGGGCAATCAGCCCCAGCATTTT. It translates to CASSQDGRGNQPQHF. The whole variable domain, remainder taken from reference TRBV3-1 and TRBJ1-5, is DTAVSQTPKYLVTQMGNDKSIKCEQNLGHDTMYWYKQDSKKFLKIMFSYNNKELIINETVPNRFSPKSPDKAHLNLHINSLELGDSAVYFCASSQDGRGNQPQHFGDGTRLSIL.